This T cell receptor (beta chain) was found in a study of beta chain features in type 1 diabetes (dated by TCRdb to the late 2010s). The study in broad terms: Patients and healthy donors did not differ in mean age, gender distribution, total cell number or subset yield. Naive and central memory subsets were obtained from all 30 or so donors, but regulatory and stem cell-like memory subsets were isolated from only 8 patients and 8 healthy donors. A total of roughly 100,000,000 sorted cells were examined across all samples, and the number of cells per subset was strongly correlated with RNA yield. In the study, recently diagnosed type 1 diabetes patients and matched healthy donors were compared on the TCRB repertoires of their sorted circulating CD4+ T cell subsets.

Overall study outcomes, separate from this receptor: At VDJ recombination sites, patients with type 1 diabetes made fewer insertions and deleted more nucleotides, a pattern implying thymic rearrangement abnormalities. Because cDNA was sequenced instead of genomic DNA, activated cells with high expression could be over-represented, although the groups did not differ in activation or CD3 levels. In all four CD4+ subsets, TCRB CDR3 length was moderately but significantly shorter in type 1 diabetes patients. PCR may preferentially amplify shorter templates, but because patient and control samples were amplified and corrected together, any resulting skew would affect both groups equally. Naive, central memory and regulatory TCRB repertoires appeared to be more similar among patients than among healthy donors. Because small numbers of individuals were included in the HLA sub-analyses, any influence of HLA type on TCRB rearrangement was left unresolved.

All of the isolated RNA was reverse transcribed with the High Capacity cDNA Reverse Transcription Kit, so expressed TCRB transcripts were sequenced. Deep immunoSEQ sequencing was performed on naive, central memory and regulatory T cell samples, with an average of roughly 3.6 million total reads per sample. Sorted cells were lysed in RLT buffer and RNA was extracted with DNase-treated RNeasy Micro or Mini kits, depending on cell number. To prevent cross-contamination, every cell subset was processed on its own, while patient and healthy donor samples were processed together. The immunoSEQ multiplex PCR was used to amplify TCRB sequences from cDNA, yielding 87-bp fragments that span the CDR3 region. Amplicons were sequenced on the Illumina HiSeq platform. On the study's bioinformatics: PCR bias was computationally corrected using synthetic template baselines, reads within Hamming distance 2 were collapsed, and singletons that could not be merged were discarded. Reads were aligned against IMGT to assign V, D and J genes, CDR3 length and insertions or deletions at six rearrangement sites. Within each subset, clonotype counts were normalized to the number of sorted cells before true diversity and Gini coefficients were calculated with the tcR R package. The overlap coefficient, calculated on TCRB nucleotide sequences, was used to measure repertoire sharing. Out-of-frame TCRB sequences from naive cells were analyzed as a proxy for the pre-selection repertoire. The clones in this table, taken by TCRdb from immuneACCESS, are in-frame only. Not every clone is retained; where verified, under half of the shortfall comes from an unresolved V gene, and the cause of the rest is unknown. That table furnishes V, J and clone size, whereas the DNA furnished D and trimming. The table for this sample lists 240,000 or so clones; 11% to 15% of them were counted only once. 0.015% to 0.02% of the sample is held by the ten biggest clonotypes.

Each donor gave one peripheral blood draw, roughly 110 mL on average, collected into heparinised tubes. Naive, central memory, regulatory and stem cell-like memory CD4+ T cells were sorted on a BD FACSAria II using a panel including CD45RO, CCR7, CD25, CD127, CD95 and CD27. Every sorted population had a purity above 95%. PBMCs were isolated immediately by Lymphoprep density gradient centrifugation and stained directly without culture. So that batch effects would be minimized, each experiment stained and sorted samples in pairs, pairing one healthy donor with one patient. Trimming costs V 4 bases and J 9 bases, and their ends lie 17 bases apart. Counted from cysteine to phenylalanine, this CDR3 has 13 amino acids. The sequence is cut down to CDR3 DNA, 39 bases in frame from base 1. Based on the germline V gene, the CDR1 and CDR2 sequences are SQVTM and ANQGSEA. In the case of this clone: Its antigen specificity is not known. Base qualities are not at hand, and no much larger clone is one base apart.

Recombination linked TRBV29-1 to TRBJ2-3; TRBD2 is possibly the D segment (6 matching bases). The sequence came from a man aged 30 to 45 with type 1 diabetes. Sequencing input: naive CD4+ T cells from blood. Explained via the paper, the cell subset or site label denotes: true naive CD4+ T cells. Here the CDR3 is given as CSVGGRRDDTQYF. In nucleotides, the sequence is TGCAGCGTTGGAGGACGGCGGGACGACACGCAGTATTTT.